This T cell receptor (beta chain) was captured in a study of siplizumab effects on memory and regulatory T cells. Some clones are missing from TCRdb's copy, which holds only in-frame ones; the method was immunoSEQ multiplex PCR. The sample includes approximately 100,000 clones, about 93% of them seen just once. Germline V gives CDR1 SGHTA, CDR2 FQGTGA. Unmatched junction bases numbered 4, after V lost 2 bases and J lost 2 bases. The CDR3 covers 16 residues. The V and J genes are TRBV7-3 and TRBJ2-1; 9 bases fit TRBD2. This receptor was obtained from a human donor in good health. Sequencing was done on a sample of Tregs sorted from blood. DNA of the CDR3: TGTGCCAGCAGCTTACGGGTAGCGGGAGCCTACAATGAGCAGTTCTTC. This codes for CASSLRVAGAYNEQFF.